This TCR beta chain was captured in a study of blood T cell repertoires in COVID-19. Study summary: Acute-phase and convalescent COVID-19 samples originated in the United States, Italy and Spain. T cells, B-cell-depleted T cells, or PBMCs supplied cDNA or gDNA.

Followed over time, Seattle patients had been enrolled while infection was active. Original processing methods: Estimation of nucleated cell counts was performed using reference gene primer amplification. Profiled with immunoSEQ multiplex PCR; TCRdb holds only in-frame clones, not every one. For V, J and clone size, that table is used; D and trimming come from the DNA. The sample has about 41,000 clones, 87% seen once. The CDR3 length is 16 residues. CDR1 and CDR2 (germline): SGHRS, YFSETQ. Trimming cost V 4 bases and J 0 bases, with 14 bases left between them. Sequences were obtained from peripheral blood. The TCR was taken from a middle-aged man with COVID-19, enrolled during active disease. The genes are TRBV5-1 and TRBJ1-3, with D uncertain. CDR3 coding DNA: TGCGCCAGCAGCCCTACGTCAGGTTCCTCTGGAAACACCATATATTTT. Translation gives CASSPTSGSSGNTIYF.